This T cell receptor (beta chain) was sequenced in a study of blood T cells in healthy people across ages. Together with a sample-barcoded 5' primer, a J-beta primer mix was included in a second PCR lasting about 7 to 11 cycles. Unique molecular identifiers of 12 random nucleotides labeled each cDNA. Each CDR3 protein gets one entry after TCRdb re-called the 5' RACE reads with MiXCR. The data contain 850,000 or so distinct CDR3 sequences, less than 35% of them seen just once; the ten biggest clones take up approximately 15%. Of note for this clonotype: The antigen remains undetermined.

Study outcomes and limitations: The authors considered diversity estimates from one million T cells to be underestimates.

Losses at the gene ends were 5 bases for V and 1 base for J; bases not matched to a gene: 6. CDR1 is DFQATT, CDR2 SNEGSKA, per germline (reference sequence). CDR3 length: 14 amino acids. The specimen sequenced was blood. V is TRBV20-1 and J is TRBJ2-7, with 9 bases lining up with TRBD2. This TCR was recovered from an elderly woman in good health. The CDR3 bases are TGCAGTGCTGTTAGCGGGGGAAATTCCTACGAGCAGTACTTC. Amino acids: CSAVSGGNSYEQYF.